What follows describes a single T cell receptor (beta chain). J lost 5 bases, V lost 0 bases, and 7 bases had no gene match. Per the germline V gene, CDR1 is ENHRY and CDR2 is SYGVKD. The length of the CDR3 is 15 residues. This entry comes from a study of molecular identifiers for immune sequencing clone quantification. The CD8+CD4-CCR7+CD45RA+ phenotype defined the sorted naive CD8 T cells. One entry per CDR3 protein, called by TCRdb with MiXCR from the PCR reads. The sample includes about 500,000 distinct CDR3 sequences, roughly 26% of them seen just once. The source material was naive CD8+ T cells from blood, with Jurkat cell RNA spiked in. Subset specified: FACS-sorted CD8+CD4-CCR7+CD45RA+ naive T cells. This chain joins TRBV10-3 and TRBJ2-7; 7 nucleotides agree with TRBD1. The TCR sequence derives from a human donor in good health. Some libraries in this study had Jurkat cell RNA spiked in. The CDR3 region is CAISESPTGKNEQYF. The DNA for the CDR3 is TGTGCCATCAGTGAGTCACCGACAGGGAAGAACGAGCAGTACTTC.